What follows are 8 T cell receptor beta chains derived from one specimen sequenced in a study of shared clonotypes between healthy human individuals. Assay used: immunoSEQ multiplex PCR; TCRdb lists only in-frame clones, some missing. The table lists a few million clones, around nine tenths of them singletons, with about 0.13% in the top ten. Source material: naive CD4+ T cells sorted from blood. Subset specified: CD45RA+ positively selected. Every receptor here comes from a man aged 18 to 30 in good health.

This chain links TRBV9 with TRBJ1-1, with D possibly being TRBD1 (5 bases). This CDR3 is built from 16 residues. V lost 0 bases and J 4 bases, leaving 16 bases between the germline ends. Germline CDR1 reads SGDLS; CDR2 reads YYNGEE. The CDR3 sequence is CASSVVAGLKGTEAFF. CDR3 DNA sequence: TGTGCCAGCAGCGTAGTGGCAGGGTTAAAGGGCACTGAAGCTTTCTTT.

The genes are TRBV4-1 and TRBJ1-5; D may be TRBD1 (6 bases). Germline CDR1 and CDR2: MGHRA and YSYEKL. Deletions cut 1 base from V and 0 bases from J, with 10 bases between. The CDR3 runs to 16 residues. CDR3 nucleotides: TGCGCCAGCAGCCAAGGGATGGGGGCTAGCAATCAGCCCCAGCATTTT. Translation: CASSQGMGASNQPQHF.

The CDR3 region is CAWTPGGETQYF. Here the CDR3 DNA reads TGTGCCTGGACTCCGGGGGGGGAGACCCAGTACTTC. This sequence joins TRBV30 and TRBJ2-5, with 8 nucleotides matching TRBD2. The CDR3 length is 12 residues. Germline trimming cut 4 bases from V and 5 bases from J; bases unmatched to any gene: 3. Germline values: CDR1 GTSNPN, CDR2 SVGIG (reference sequence).

The V and J genes are TRBV5-1 and TRBJ2-3; TRBD2 is a possible D gene (6 bases). CDR3 length: 15 amino acids. V was trimmed by 1 base and J by 3 bases, leaving 12 bases between them. Germline V gene sequence: CDR1 SGHRS, CDR2 YFSETQ. This CDR3 reads CASSLHGSGTDTQYF. Written as DNA, the CDR3 is TGCGCCAGCAGCTTGCACGGGAGCGGGACAGATACGCAGTATTTT.

In the case of this clone: The identical CDR3 is also encoded by other nucleotide sequences in the sample. V and J are TRBV7-9 and TRBJ2-7, with D perhaps matching TRBD2 (6 bases). The CDR3 has 12 residues. From germline, CDR1 is SEHNR and CDR2 FQNEAQ (reference sequence). Trimming pared 5 bases from V and 3 bases from J, leaving 8 bases between. CDR3 coding DNA: TGTGCCAGCAGCCCCGGGAGCTACGAGCAGTACTTC. Its protein product is CASSPGSYEQYF. Variable domain in full (rest from reference TRBV7-9 and TRBJ2-7): DTGVSQNPRHKITKRGQNVTFRCDPISEHNRLYWYRQTLGQGPEFLTYFQNEAQLEKSRLLSDRFSAERPKGSFSTLEIQRTEQGDSAMYLCASSPGSYEQYFGPGTRLTVT.

The chain couples TRBV11-2 to TRBJ2-7, with D perhaps TRBD2 (5 bases). Germline CDR1 is SGHAT and CDR2 is FQNNGV. V lost 6 bases and J lost 0, with 21 bases in between. CDR3 length: 17 amino acids. The DNA of the CDR3 is TGTGCCAGCAGTCTGGGGAGAGACGGAAGACTCTCCTACGAGCAGTACTTC. It yields the protein CASSLGRDGRLSYEQYF.

This clone was observed a few times. V and J are TRBV10-3 and TRBJ1-1, with TRBD1 matching 8 bases. The CDR3 runs to 12 residues. Germline loops: CDR1 ENHRY, CDR2 SYGVKD. The trim removed 11 bases at V and 3 bases at J, leaving 5 bases unmatched. In DNA form, the CDR3 reads TGTGCCGCAACAGGGGGGGACACTGAAGCTTTCTTT. Translated, it gives CAATGGDTEAFF.

The chain combines TRBV28 with TRBJ1-5; a possible D gene is TRBD1 (5 bases). CDR1 and CDR2 from the germline V gene are MDHEN and SYDVKM. The CDR3 contains 18 residues. V lost 5 bases to trimming and J lost 2 bases, with 22 bases between them. The CDR3 loop is CASSPGTDFSNGNQPQHF. CDR3 nucleotide sequence: TGTGCCAGCAGTCCGGGGACGGATTTTAGCAATGGCAATCAGCCCCAGCATTTT.